The entry below describes one T cell receptor beta chain. Antigen: not known. Sequencing used immunoSEQ multiplex PCR; TCRdb keeps in-frame clones, though not all of them. The sample shows some 2,000,000 clones, about 95% of them seen only once. Naive CD8 cells, CD45RO-negative and positively selected for CCR7, excluded terminally differentiated effector memory CD45RA+ cells. The donor population consisted of healthy HIV-negative adults with no recent acute infections or vaccinations. All the donors were Caucasian adults who lived in Nashville, Tennessee. The sample belongs to a study of shared clonotypes between healthy human individuals. As for the study in general: Per donor, three plates held CD4 naive cells, three held CD4 memory, two held CD8 naive and one held CD8 memory. Overall study findings and caveats: Richness estimates generally favored naive over memory subsets.

The V gene end was trimmed by 2 bases and the J gene end by 1 base; junction bases not matched to a gene: 7. This CDR3 comprises 16 residues. CDR1 is SEHNR and CDR2 is FQNEAQ in the germline V gene (reference sequence). This clonotype originated in a man younger than 35 in good health. The rearrangement joins TRBV7-9 to TRBJ2-5; TRBD1 aligns across 7 bases. Sequencing was done on a sample of naive CD8+ T cells sorted from blood. The CDR3 DNA follows: TGTGCCAGCAGCTTATTGGCAGGGGGTACCCAAGAGACCCAGTACTTC. Its protein is CASSLLAGGTQETQYF. Full variable domain (rest looked up from reference TRBV7-9 and TRBJ2-5): DTGVSQNPRHKITKRGQNVTFRCDPISEHNRLYWYRQTLGQGPEFLTYFQNEAQLEKSRLLSDRFSAERPKGSFSTLEIQRTEQGDSAMYLCASSLLAGGTQETQYFGPGTRLLVL.